This entry lists 2 T cell receptor beta chains sequenced from one sample in a study of CD8+ T cells in alopecia areata. RNA extraction and reverse transcription yielded cDNA as sequencing template. TCRdb's table, derived via immunoSEQ multiplex PCR, lists solely in-frame clones and lacks some. Here the sample spans under 70,000 clones, 96% being singletons. The input for sequencing was CD8+ T cells sorted from blood, taken at week 0. All receptors come from a human donor with alopecia areata.

This clone was observed once. V and J are TRBV4-3 and TRBJ2-7; no clear D. Germline V gene data show CDR1 as LGHNA and CDR2 as YSLEER. V lost 1 base and J 2 bases, leaving 9 bases between the germline ends. The CDR3 consists of 14 residues. The CDR3 bases are TGCGCCAGCAGCCAAGGAGGCAGCCCCTACGAGCAGTACTTC. Its protein is CASSQGGSPYEQYF.

Regarding this clone: Other nucleotide sequences from this sample produce the same CDR3. The chain links TRBV9 to TRBJ2-7; TRBD2 is a possible D gene (5 bases). The CDR3 has 15 residues. Germline V CDR1 and CDR2: SGDLS, YYNGEE. Trimming cost V 1 base and J 0 bases, with 11 bases left between them. The DNA for the CDR3 is TGTGCCAGCAGCGTAAGCGGCTCCTACTCCTACGAGCAGTACTTC. It encodes CASSVSGSYSYEQYF.